These 20 T cell receptor beta chains came from one sample sequenced in a study of shared clonotypes between healthy human individuals (dated by TCRdb to 2019 to 2021). Receptors were amplified or captured by the immunoSEQ multiplex PCR assay. The clones in this table, taken by TCRdb from immuneACCESS, are in-frame only. Not every clone is retained; where verified, under half of the shortfall comes from an unresolved V gene, and the cause of the rest is unknown. The sample table contains about 460,000 clones; only one count was recorded for roughly three quarters of them. The ten largest clonotypes hold approximately 12% of the sample. Sample: PBMCs. Receptors were obtained from a woman aged 40 to 50 in good health. Some clones in this sample may be carry-over from other donors' samples.

This clone was detected only a few times. The chain carries TRBV28 and TRBJ1-5; D possibly corresponds to TRBD1 (6 bases). Trimming shortened V by 1 base and J by 5 bases, and 9 bases separated the two germline ends. This CDR3 is 14 amino acids long. Germline CDR1 and CDR2: MDHEN and SYDVKM. The CDR3 DNA is TGTGCCAGCAGTTTATTGGGGACACATCAGCCCCAGCATTTT. Amino acid sequence: CASSLLGTHQPQHF.

The chain joins TRBV5-6 to TRBJ2-3; D tentatively reads TRBD1 or TRBD2 (5 bases each). Germline CDR1 and CDR2: SGHDT and YYEEEE. The CDR3 has 13 amino acids. V dropped 1 base and J dropped 9 bases, with 12 bases sitting between them. The CDR3 spells CASSLLGDETQYF. The CDR3, as DNA: TGTGCCAGCAGCTTGTTGGGGGACGAGACGCAGTATTTT.

V is TRBV28 and J is TRBJ2-5, with D possibly called TRBD1 or TRBD2 (5 bases each). In germline, CDR1 is MDHEN, CDR2 SYDVKM. CDR3 length: 13 amino acids. The ends were cut back, 2 bases at V and 7 bases at J, with 11 bases in the middle. CDR3 sequence reads: CASSLRGRGTQYF. CDR3 bases: TGTGCCAGCAGTTTAAGGGGCCGGGGGACCCAGTACTTC.

A few counts support this clone. The chain couples TRBV7-9 to TRBJ2-1, with TRBD1 matching over 9 bases. There are 12 residues in the CDR3. Looked up from germline, CDR1 is SEHNR and CDR2 is FQNEAQ (reference sequence). V was pared by 11 bases and J by 8 bases, with 7 bases of the junction left unmatched. The CDR3, as DNA: TGTGCCTGGGGGACAGGGACTCATGAGCAGTTCTTC. Encoded protein: CAWGTGTHEQFF.

The chain recombines TRBV2 with TRBJ2-5; perhaps TRBD1 as D (5 bases). This CDR3 has 11 amino acids. The germline V gene has CDR1 SNHLY and CDR2 FYNNEI. The ends were cut back, 10 bases at V and 6 bases at J, with 12 bases in the middle. In DNA form, the CDR3 reads TGTGCCACCTCAGGGATGCAGACCCAGTACTTC. As protein: CATSGMQTQYF.

This clone was seen only a few times. The rearrangement joins TRBV4-1 to TRBJ2-1; TRBD2 matches at 9 bases. This CDR3 contains 17 residues. Germline V gene lookup returns CDR1 MGHRA and CDR2 YSYEKL. The J segment lost 8 bases and the V segment lost 4 bases, leaving 15 bases of the junction unmatched. This CDR3 is CASSPLATAGGGDEQFF. The CDR3 DNA is TGCGCCAGCAGCCCCCTGGCCACAGCGGGGGGAGGCGATGAGCAGTTCTTC.

The chain is built from TRBV7-9 and TRBJ1-2; TRBD1 matches 7 bases. Germline V gives CDR1 SEHNR, CDR2 FQNEAQ (reference sequence). The CDR3 length is 16 residues. V gave up 6 bases and J gave up 7 bases; unmatched junction bases: 17. Here the CDR3 DNA reads TGTGCCAGCAGTCGCGCCGGGACAGCCTCCTTTCTTGGCTACACCTTC. Its translation: CASSRAGTASFLGYTF.

This clone turned up a few times. J is TRBJ1-4 and V is TRBV6-1; D unresolved. Germline CDR1 MNHNS, CDR2 SASEGT. The V end was cut by 3 bases, the J end by 8 bases, with 13 bases between. This CDR3 is 14 amino acids long. The CDR3 loop is CASSDYYLGEKLFF. The CDR3 nucleotides are TGTGCCAGCAGTGATTACTATTTGGGAGAAAAACTGTTTTTT.

The genes are TRBV25-1 and TRBJ2-5; D gene ambiguous. The DNA end is a closer match to TRBJ2-7, so the J assignment may be wrong. Per germline, CDR1 MGHDK and CDR2 SYGVNS. This CDR3 has 13 amino acids. This chain's CDR3 is CASSEGSVHEQYF. The CDR3 DNA reads as TGTGCCAGCAGTGAGGGAAGCGTCCACGAGCAGTACTTC.

The rearrangement links TRBV28 to TRBJ2-5, with TRBD2 matching over 8 bases. This CDR3 region has 14 residues. Germline trimming cut 2 bases from V and 5 bases from J; bases unmatched to any gene: 4. The germline gives CDR1 MDHEN, CDR2 SYDVKM. The CDR3 nucleotides read TGTGCCAGCAGTTTAACGGGAGGGCCGGAGACCCAGTACTTC. Its protein is CASSLTGGPETQYF.

V is TRBV30 and J is TRBJ1-3, with 8 bases identical to TRBD1. Trimming took 3 bases from V and 2 from J; bases not matched to a gene: 0. The CDR3 covers 13 residues. Germline V gene lookup returns CDR1 GTSNPN and CDR2 SVGIG (reference sequence). CDR3 in amino acids: CAWRDRAGNTIYF. DNA for the CDR3: TGTGCCTGGAGGGACAGGGCTGGAAACACCATATATTTT.

The chain recombines TRBV29-1 with TRBJ1-1; no definite D call. CDR1 and CDR2 (germline): SQVTM, ANQGSEA. The CDR3 consists of 13 residues. The V end lost 7 bases, the J end lost 7 bases, and 19 bases lay between the germline ends. For the CDR3, the DNA is TGCAGCGCCGCCGTAAGCTGGGGTGTTGAAGCTTTCTTT. Translation gives CSAAVSWGVEAFF.

The rearrangement uses TRBV5-1 and TRBJ2-7; TRBD2 aligns across 11 bases. The CDR3 has 16 amino acids. From germline, CDR1 is SGHRS and CDR2 YFSETQ. V was pared by 5 bases and J by 0 bases, with 7 bases of the junction left unmatched. CDR3 region: CASSWGLAALSYEQYF. The CDR3 coding sequence is TGCGCCAGCAGTTGGGGACTAGCGGCCCTCTCCTACGAGCAGTACTTC. Based on the CDR3 plus reference TRBV5-1 and TRBJ2-7, the full variable domain is KAGVTQTPRYLIKTRGQQVTLSCSPISGHRSVSWYQQTPGQGLQFLFEYFSETQRNKGNFPGRFSGRQFSNSRSEMNVSTLELGDSALYLCASSWGLAALSYEQYFGPGTRLTVT.

The rearrangement links TRBV19 to TRBJ2-1, with D uncertain. V gave up 5 bases and J gave up 5 bases, with 13 bases separating them. The CDR3 sequence is 14 residues long. CDR1 LNHDA and CDR2 SQIVND come from the germline V gene (reference sequence). The CDR3 region is CASSSQTVHNEQFF. The DNA of the CDR3 is TGTGCCAGTAGTTCTCAGACGGTCCACAATGAGCAGTTCTTC.

The gene calls are TRBV5-5 and TRBJ2-7, with a possible D match to TRBD1 (5 bases). In germline, CDR1 is SGHKS, CDR2 YYEKEE (reference sequence). V was trimmed by 0 bases and J by 3 bases, leaving 13 bases between them. The CDR3 spans 15 residues. For the CDR3, the DNA is TGTGCCAGCAGCTTGGAAAGGACATCTAACTACGAGCAGTACTTC. Amino acids: CASSLERTSNYEQYF.

The CDR3 loop is CASSSLSGRNTGELFF. The CDR3 nucleotides are TGTGCCAGCAGCTCGCTAAGCGGGAGGAACACCGGGGAGCTGTTTTTT. The chain couples TRBV11-2 to TRBJ2-2; 8 bases align to TRBD2. V shed 4 bases, J shed 1 base, and the junction held 5 bases outside the gene matches. Germline V gene sequence: CDR1 SGHAT, CDR2 FQNNGV. This CDR3 spans 16 amino acids.

In the case of this clone: Given a far larger clone just one base away, this is likely a sequencing read error. Different DNA sequences within this sample yield the same CDR3. This chain uses TRBV4-1 with TRBJ2-7; 10 nucleotides agree with TRBD2. CDR3 length equals 14 residues. Germline V CDR1 and CDR2: MGHRA, YSYEKL. The CDR3 reads CASSPRVAGGEQYF. The CDR3 DNA sequence: TGCGCCAGTAGCCCCCGGGTAGCGGGAGGTGAGCAGTACTTC.

This rearrangement joins TRBV29-1 to TRBJ1-1, with D possibly matching TRBD1 (5 bases). This CDR3 is built from 13 residues. CDR1 is SQVTM and CDR2 is ANQGSEA in the germline V gene. The CDR3 bases are TGCAGTGCCTGGGGGAATATGAACACTGAAGCTTTCTTT. This codes for CSAWGNMNTEAFF.

The chain recombines TRBV7-8 with TRBJ1-3; D gene ambiguous. This CDR3 is built from 16 residues. Trimming stripped 6 bases from V and 1 base from J, with 16 bases between. CDR1 and CDR2 from the germline V gene are SGHVS and FQNEAQ. The CDR3 nucleotides read TGTGCCAGCAGTTTTAGCAGCCAGATTTCTGGAAACACCATATATTTT. Translated, it gives CASSFSSQISGNTIYF.

The chain couples TRBV7-9 to TRBJ1-6; D remains ambiguous. CDR1 is SEHNR, CDR2 FQNEAQ, per germline (reference sequence). Trimming took off 1 base at V and 14 bases at J, with 15 bases between the two ends. The CDR3 runs 14 residues. In DNA, the CDR3 is TGTGCCAGCAGCTTAGGTGGACCGGCATCATCCCTCCACTTT. Amino acids: CASSLGGPASSLHF.